Following are 3 T cell receptor beta chains from one sample sequenced in a study of T cells in Graves' hyperthyroidism and ophthalmopathy. Researchers took RNA transcripts and amplified the TCR beta CDR3 regions from them. RT-PCR in the first round (using the HTBI primer set) targeted the TCR CDR3. Each CDR3 protein gets one entry after TCRdb re-called the multiplex PCR reads with MiXCR. Of approximately 100,000 distinct CDR3 sequences in the sample, roughly 40% were seen once. The sample was peripheral blood or thyroid tissue (not recorded which). The receptors originated from a young woman with Graves' hyperthyroidism.

This clonotype was detected a few times. The V and J genes are TRBV2 and TRBJ2-7; D not resolved. This CDR3 spans 17 amino acids. Trimming cost V 0 bases and J 0 bases, with 15 bases left between them. The germline gives CDR1 SNHLY, CDR2 FYNNEI. DNA of the CDR3: TGTGCCAGCAGTGAAGCGCTTCATGGGGTGAGCTCCTACGAGCAGTACTTC. It translates to CASSEALHGVSSYEQYF.

The sample holds many counts of this clonotype. The chain combines TRBV20-1 with TRBJ2-5; the match to TRBD2 covers 8 bases. Germline-derived CDR1 and CDR2 are DFQATT and SNEGSKA (reference sequence). V dropped 6 bases and J dropped 4; count of bases not matched to a gene: 10. The CDR3 extends over 14 amino acids. CDR3 protein: CSAPKAGAGETQYF. CDR3 DNA sequence: TGCAGTGCCCCTAAAGCGGGAGCAGGAGAGACCCAGTACTTC.

There are many counts of this clonotype. The rearrangement joins TRBV18 to TRBJ2-7; TRBD2 agrees at 7 bases. This CDR3 has 16 residues. The trim removed 3 bases at V and 6 bases at J, leaving 14 bases unmatched. Germline values: CDR1 KGHSH, CDR2 LQKENI. CDR3 region: CASSPVAGDPLAEQYF. CDR3 sequence (DNA): TGTGCCAGCTCACCCGTGGCGGGAGATCCCCTAGCCGAGCAGTACTTC. Complete variable domain (other parts from reference TRBV18 and TRBJ2-7): NAGVMQNPRHLVRRRGQEARLRCSPMKGHSHVYWYRQLPEEGLKFMVYLQKENIIDESGMPKERFSAEFPKEGPSILRIQQVVRGDSAAYFCASSPVAGDPLAEQYFGPGTRLTVT.